This T cell receptor (beta chain) emerged from a study of OX40 agonist ivuxolimab in advanced cancers. About the investigation overall: Ivuxolimab was a fully human IgG2 agonistic monoclonal antibody targeting the costimulatory receptor OX40 (CD134). Intravenous ivuxolimab was administered to patients every 2 weeks at six dose levels: 0.01, 0.1, 0.3, 1.5, 3 and 10 mg/kg. Among the roughly 50 dose-escalation patients, about 20 had hepatocellular carcinoma, approximately 15 melanoma, 9 renal cell carcinoma and 9 head and neck cancer. A male proportion of under 85% and a mean age of approximately 55 years, ranging from about 23 to 79, were recorded for the dose-escalation cohort. Patients were allowed to have had prior anti-PD-1, anti-PD-L1 or anti-CTLA-4 therapy, and 40% to 45% of the dose-escalation patients had been treated with checkpoint inhibitors. Three dose-escalation patients achieved partial responses, one with hepatocellular carcinoma and two with cutaneous melanoma. The point of sequencing TCRbeta in the periphery was to test whether ivuxolimab changed TCR sequence diversity and drove clonal T-cell expansion. The paper describes the monotherapy dose-escalation part (N of about 47 patients) of the phase I trial of ivuxolimab. Paper-wide results and their limitations: After ivuxolimab, more expanded clones were found on average in CD8+ T cells than in CD4+ T cells. Clonal expansion of both CD4+ and CD8+ blood T cells was observed from baseline to week 6 at doses 0.1 to 3.0 mg/kg. In partial responders in the 0.1-3.0 mg/kg groups, normalized peripheral clonal expansion was found to be among the lowest, especially among CD8+ T cells. Low levels of normalized T-cell clonal expansion were also seen in some nonresponding patients. The antigen specificity of the peripheral T cells that underwent clonal expansion was not determined.

Genomic DNA was isolated from the sorted cells so that the TCRbeta CDR3 region could be sequenced. The immunoSEQ Assay was used to sequence the TCRbeta CDR3 regions. What TCRdb holds here is the immuneACCESS table cut down to in-frame rearrangements. Part of the clones is not present; checked against another copy, under half of the missing clones reflect an unresolved V gene, and the others are unexplained. Across this sample there are 65,000 to 70,000 clones, with roughly 80% seen only once. The leading ten clones occupy less than 0.55% of the sample. The trial excluded patients who had a history of autoimmune disease or were on systemic immunosuppression. Peripheral blood for TCR sequencing was collected from all dose cohorts at baseline, on cycle 4 day 1, and on cycle 7 day 1. The samples were taken from a phase I, first-in-human, multicenter, open-label dose-escalation trial of ivuxolimab. Adults with locally advanced or metastatic melanoma, renal cell carcinoma, hepatocellular carcinoma or head and neck squamous cell carcinoma were enrolled in the trial. Before TCR sequencing, CD4+ T cells and CD8+ T cells from peripheral blood were sorted into separate populations.

Turning to this clone: Its specific antigen is unknown. No quality values exist for individual bases; no much larger clone is one base distant.

The sequence was obtained from an adult with an advanced solid tumor such as melanoma, head and neck, liver or kidney cancer. The source was CD4+ or CD8+ T cells sorted from blood, collected in a trial of the OX40 agonist ivuxolimab.

The encoded CDR3 is CASSGTGTSGSSDTQYF. The bases read TGTGCCAGCAGCGGCACCGGGACTAGCGGGAGTAGCGATACGCAGTATTTT. This chain joins TRBV7-2 to TRBJ2-3; TRBD2 lines up with 14 middle nucleotides. CDR1 and CDR2, per the germline V gene, are SGHTA and FQGNSA. Compared with germline, V lacks 5 bases and J lacks 6 bases; bases without a gene match: 10. The CDR3 covers 17 residues, taking in both the cysteine and the phenylalanine. Just CDR3 DNA is preserved here, 51 bases in frame from base 1.